A single sample is the source of the 23 T cell receptor beta chains below, sequenced in a study of cytomegalovirus exposure and HLA in healthy donors (dated by TCRdb to about 2017). The library was made by the immunoSEQ multiplex PCR assay. Imported from immuneACCESS, the table was reduced by TCRdb to in-frame sequences with V and J called. These copies leave out some clones; in studies compared against another copy, an unresolved V gene accounts for under half, and the cause of the remainder is not known. The sample table shows approximately 81,000 clones, and just under 95% are seen once. Jointly, the top ten make up approximately 0.67% of the sample. Sequenced material: PBMCs. The origin of the receptors is a man aged 18-30 years in good health and CMV-seronegative.

The chain joins TRBV7-2 to TRBJ2-1; a weak D match, TRBD2 (6 bases). CDR1 is SGHTA, CDR2 FQGNSA, per germline. This CDR3 contains 13 residues. Trimming took 5 bases from V and 8 from J, leaving 13 bases between them. Here the CDR3 DNA reads TGTGCCAGCAGCCCCTCACTAGCAGATGAGCAGTTCTTC. Amino acids: CASSPSLADEQFF.

The V gene is TRBV1, the J gene TRBJ1-4; the DNA was not used to check the table's D call, TRBD1. TRBV1 is a pseudogene segment. The CDR3 covers 16 residues. The CDR3 DNA reads as TGCACCAGCAGCCAAGAATATTTGGACAGGGACGAAAAACTGTTTTTT. It yields the protein CTSSQEYLDRDEKLFF.

This chain joins TRBV6-5 and TRBJ2-7, with TRBD1 identical over 8 bases. CDR1 is MNHEY, CDR2 SVGAGI, per germline. Trimming at V came to 2 bases and at J to 6 bases, leaving 6 bases not matched to a gene. The CDR3 loop spans 14 amino acids. CDR3 nucleotides: TGTGCCAGCAGTTACGGACAGGGCGTGATCGAGCAGTACTTC. As protein: CASSYGQGVIEQYF.

CDR3 bases: TGTGCCAGCAGCCTAGGGACTTACGCCACAGATACGCAGTATTTT. Translation gives CASSLGTYATDTQYF. The chain recombines TRBV5-4 with TRBJ2-3; D is possibly TRBD2 (6 bases). V lost 4 bases to trimming and J lost 2 bases, with 14 bases between them. This CDR3 region has 15 residues. The V gene's germline CDR1 is SGHNT and CDR2 YYREEE (reference sequence).

In this sample, this clone turned up once. The chain recombines TRBV4-2 with TRBJ2-7, with 7 positions matching TRBD2. V lost 4 bases and J lost 4; bases outside the gene matches: 1. The CDR3 extends over 12 amino acids. Germline lookup yields CDR1 LGHNA and CDR2 YNFKEQ. This CDR3 reads CASSRGGYEQYF. CDR3 DNA: TGTGCCAGCAGCCGGGGGGGTTACGAGCAGTACTTC.

CDR3 loop: CASSSAGASYNEQFF. CDR3 DNA sequence: TGTGCCAGCTCGTCGGCGGGAGCGTCTTACAATGAGCAGTTCTTC. The chain joins TRBV6-5 to TRBJ2-1, with 7 positions matching TRBD2. Trimming cost V 8 bases and J 4 bases; bases outside gene matches: 11. Looked up from germline, CDR1 is MNHEY and CDR2 is SVGAGI. The CDR3 totals 15 residues.

The chain employs TRBV6-5 and TRBJ2-7; 7 positions match TRBD1. CDR3 size: 16 residues. Germline CDR1 reads MNHEY; CDR2 reads SVGAGI. The V and J ends lost 0 bases and 4 bases, in that order; junction bases with no gene match: 9. CDR3 nucleotides: TGTGCCAGCAGTTACTCGAACCCCGGCAGGGGGTACGAGCAGTACTTC. Amino acids: CASSYSNPGRGYEQYF.

This sequence joins TRBV2 and TRBJ1-2; D call uncertain. CDR1 and CDR2 (germline): SNHLY, FYNNEI. The CDR3 runs 13 residues. With 6 bases removed from V and 5 bases from J, the gap between germline ends came to 13 bases. The CDR3 spells CASRTGFRYGYTF. CDR3 DNA sequence: TGTGCCAGCAGGACCGGGTTCCGGTATGGCTACACCTTC.

The chain has TRBV5-1 and TRBJ2-3; D is undetermined. CDR3 length equals 11 residues. The V end lost 2 bases, the J end lost 4 bases, and 2 bases lay between the germline ends. CDR1 and CDR2 (germline): SGHRS, YFSETQ. The CDR3, as DNA: TGCGCCAGCAGCTTCGCAGATACGCAGTATTTT. Translation gives CASSFADTQYF.

The rearrangement joins TRBV19 to TRBJ2-2, with 9 bases aligning to TRBD1. CDR3 length equals 15 residues. The germline V gene encodes CDR1 LNHDA and CDR2 SQIVND (reference sequence). The V gene end was trimmed by 10 bases and the J gene end by 4 bases; junction bases not matched to a gene: 10. For the CDR3, the DNA is TGTGCCACATTTCCCCGGACAGGGGTCACCGGGGAGCTGTTTTTT. Translated, it gives CATFPRTGVTGELFF.

V gene TRBV29-1 combines with J gene TRBJ2-1, with a tentative D call TRBD2 (5 bases). CDR1 and CDR2 from the germline V gene are SQVTM and ANQGSEA. Trimming took off 1 base at V and 7 bases at J, with 29 bases between the two ends. The CDR3 is 19 residues long. CDR3 coding DNA: TGCAGCGTTGAAGGGAAGGCGGGTGCCACATTTGTGGGTAGGAATGAGCAGTTCTTC. Its translation: CSVEGKAGATFVGRNEQFF.

The chain has TRBV4-2 and TRBJ1-1; tentatively, D is TRBD1 (5 bases). Germline V lookup: CDR1 LGHNA, CDR2 YNFKEQ. This CDR3 is built from 14 residues. V was cut by 1 base and J by 1 base, with 7 bases left in between. In nucleotides, the CDR3 is TGTGCCAGCAGCCAAGCCAGGGAGAACACTGAAGCTTTCTTT. This translates into CASSQARENTEAFF.

This chain joins TRBV5-1 and TRBJ2-1, with D possibly TRBD1 on 5 matching bases. The V and J ends lost 2 bases and 4 bases respectively, with 10 bases between them. Germline V gene lookup returns CDR1 SGHRS and CDR2 YFSETQ. The CDR3 runs 14 residues. CDR3 sequence reads: CASSFGRVYNEQFF. The CDR3 DNA is TGCGCCAGCAGCTTTGGCAGGGTGTACAATGAGCAGTTCTTC.

The V call is TRBV15, the J call TRBJ1-2; 7 bases agree with TRBD1. The J segment lost 6 bases and the V segment lost 2 bases, leaving 0 bases of the junction unmatched. The CDR3 runs to 12 residues. Germline CDR1 is LNHNV and CDR2 is YYDKDF (reference sequence). CDR3 nucleotides: TGTGCCACCAGCAGACAGGGGGATGGCTACACCTTC. Residues: CATSRQGDGYTF. Looking up the rest from reference TRBV15 and TRBJ1-2 gives the full variable domain: DAMVIQNPRYQVTQFGKPVTLSCSQTLNHNVMYWYQQKSSQAPKLLFHYYDKDFNNEADTPDNFQSRRPNTSFCFLDIRSPGLGDTAMYLCATSRQGDGYTFGSGTRLTVV.

The chain carries TRBV27 and TRBJ1-2; D is perhaps TRBD1 (6 bases). The CDR3 is 14 amino acids. Germline-derived CDR1 and CDR2 are MNHEY and SMNVEV (reference sequence). V was clipped by 5 bases and J by 4 bases, with 14 bases between them. CDR3 DNA sequence: TGTGCCAGCAGTCTACACAGGGAACTCTATGGCTACACCTTC. Encoded protein: CASSLHRELYGYTF.

The V gene is TRBV18, the J gene TRBJ2-7; the match to TRBD1 covers 10 bases. The CDR3 has 15 amino acids. V lost 1 base, J lost 2 bases, and 2 bases stayed unmatched. The germline V gene has CDR1 KGHSH and CDR2 LQKENI. This CDR3 reads CASSPRTGGTYEQYF. CDR3 DNA sequence: TGTGCCAGCTCACCACGGACAGGGGGGACCTACGAGCAGTACTTC.

This chain joins TRBV11-3 and TRBJ1-2; 9 nucleotides match TRBD1. The V and J ends lost 4 bases and 5 bases, in that order; junction bases with no gene match: 5. Germline V gives CDR1 SGHNT, CDR2 YENEEA. The CDR3 is 14 residues long. DNA of the CDR3: TGTGCCAGCAGCTCGGGACAGGGAGGTTATGGCTACACCTTC. This gives the protein CASSSGQGGYGYTF.

The chain combines TRBV18 with TRBJ2-1; 11 nucleotides line up with TRBD2. The CDR3 sequence is 17 residues long. Germline V gene sequence: CDR1 KGHSH, CDR2 LQKENI. With V trimmed by 4 bases and J by 3 bases, 8 bases remained unmatched. CDR3 nucleotide sequence: TGTGCCAGCTCACTTACCTCCGGGACTAGCGGCTACAATGAGCAGTTCTTC. The encoded protein is CASSLTSGTSGYNEQFF.

CDR3 sequence: CASSYSSGARNSPLHF. In DNA, the CDR3 is TGTGCCAGCAGTTACTCTTCAGGGGCACGTAATTCACCCCTCCACTTT. The chain joins TRBV6-5 to TRBJ1-6; maybe TRBD1 (6 bases). This CDR3 spans 16 amino acids. Trimming took off 0 bases at V and 6 bases at J, with 12 bases between the two ends. Per germline, CDR1 MNHEY and CDR2 SVGAGI.

V is TRBV4-1 and J is TRBJ2-1, with D perhaps TRBD2 (6 bases). CDR3 length: 17 residues. V lost 3 bases and J lost 0, with 15 bases in between. Germline CDR1 and CDR2: MGHRA and YSYEKL. The CDR3 protein is CASSHPSGLSSYNEQFF. CDR3 nucleotide sequence: TGCGCCAGCAGCCACCCCTCGGGACTCAGCTCCTACAATGAGCAGTTCTTC.

This chain uses TRBV19 with TRBJ1-3; D is unresolved. The V end was cut by 11 bases, the J end by 0 bases, with 11 bases between. Germline V gene lookup returns CDR1 LNHDA and CDR2 SQIVND (reference sequence). This CDR3 is built from 13 residues. The CDR3 bases are TGTGCCTGTCGAGGCCGCTCTGGAAACACCATATATTTT. Translated: CACRGRSGNTIYF.

This clone was found a few times. V gene TRBV25-1 combines with J gene TRBJ2-7; no firm D call. CDR1 MGHDK and CDR2 SYGVNS come from the germline V gene. This CDR3 is 12 amino acids long. Trimming removed 4 bases at V and 3 bases at J, with 7 bases between. The CDR3 region has the DNA TGTGCCAGCAGTGTTGGCAGCTACGAGCAGTACTTC. Translating gives CASSVGSYEQYF.

This sequence joins TRBV4-1 and TRBJ2-5; 9 bases are shared with TRBD2. CDR3 length: 14 amino acids. The germline V gene encodes CDR1 MGHRA and CDR2 YSYEKL. Trimming removed 2 bases from V and 4 bases from J; junction bases left unmatched: 2. The CDR3 DNA reads as TGCGCCAGCAGCCAACTAGCGGGGCGAGAGACCCAGTACTTC. This gives the protein CASSQLAGRETQYF.